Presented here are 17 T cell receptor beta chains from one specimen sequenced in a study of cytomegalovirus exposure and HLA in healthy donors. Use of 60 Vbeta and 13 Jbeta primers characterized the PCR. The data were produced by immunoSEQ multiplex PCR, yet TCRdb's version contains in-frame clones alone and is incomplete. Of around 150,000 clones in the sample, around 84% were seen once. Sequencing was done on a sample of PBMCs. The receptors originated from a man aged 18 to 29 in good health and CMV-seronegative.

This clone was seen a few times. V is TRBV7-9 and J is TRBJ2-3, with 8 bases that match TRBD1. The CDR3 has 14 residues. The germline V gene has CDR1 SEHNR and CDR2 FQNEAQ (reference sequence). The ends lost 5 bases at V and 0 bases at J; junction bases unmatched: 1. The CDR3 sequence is CASSGTGSTDTQYF. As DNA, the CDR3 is TGTGCCAGCAGCGGGACAGGCAGCACAGATACGCAGTATTTT.

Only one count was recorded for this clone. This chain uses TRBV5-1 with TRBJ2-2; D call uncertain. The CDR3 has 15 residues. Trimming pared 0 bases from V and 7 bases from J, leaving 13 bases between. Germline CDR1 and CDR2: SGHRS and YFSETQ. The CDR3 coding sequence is TGCGCCAGCAGCTTGGAGACACCCGGTCACGGGGAGCTGTTTTTT. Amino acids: CASSLETPGHGELFF.

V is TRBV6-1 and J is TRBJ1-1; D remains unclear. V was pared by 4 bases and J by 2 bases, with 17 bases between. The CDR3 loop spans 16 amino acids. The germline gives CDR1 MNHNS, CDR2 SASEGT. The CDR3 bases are TGTGCCAGCAGTGTGCAGGTTTTGATAACAAACACTGAAGCTTTCTTT. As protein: CASSVQVLITNTEAFF.

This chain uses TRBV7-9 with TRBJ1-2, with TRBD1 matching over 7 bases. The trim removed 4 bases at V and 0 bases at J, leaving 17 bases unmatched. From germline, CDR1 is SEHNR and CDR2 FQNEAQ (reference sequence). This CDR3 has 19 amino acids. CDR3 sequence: CASSSPRGTVDEANYGYTF. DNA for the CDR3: TGTGCCAGCAGCTCCCCACGCGGGACAGTTGACGAAGCTAACTATGGCTACACCTTC.

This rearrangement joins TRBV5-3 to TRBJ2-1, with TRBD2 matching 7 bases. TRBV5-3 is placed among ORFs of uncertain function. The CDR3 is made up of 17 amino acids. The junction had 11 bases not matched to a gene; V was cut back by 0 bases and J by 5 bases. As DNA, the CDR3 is TGTGCCAGAAGCTTGGTCGTTGTCCTAGCGGCTAACAATGAGCAGTTCTTC. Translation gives CARSLVVVLAANNEQFF.

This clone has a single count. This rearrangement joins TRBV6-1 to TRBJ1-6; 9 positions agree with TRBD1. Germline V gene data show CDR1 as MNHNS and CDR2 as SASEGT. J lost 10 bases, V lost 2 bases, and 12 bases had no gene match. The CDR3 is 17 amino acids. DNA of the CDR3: TGTGCCAGCAGTGAACCGGGACAGGGTGGTCCGAACTCACCCCTCCACTTT. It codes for CASSEPGQGGPNSPLHF.

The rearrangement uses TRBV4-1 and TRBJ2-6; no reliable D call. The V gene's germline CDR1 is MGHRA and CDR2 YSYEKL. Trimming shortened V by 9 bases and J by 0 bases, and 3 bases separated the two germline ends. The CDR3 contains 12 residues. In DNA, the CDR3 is TGCGCCAGTCGCTCTGGGGCCAACGTCCTGACTTTC. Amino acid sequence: CASRSGANVLTF.

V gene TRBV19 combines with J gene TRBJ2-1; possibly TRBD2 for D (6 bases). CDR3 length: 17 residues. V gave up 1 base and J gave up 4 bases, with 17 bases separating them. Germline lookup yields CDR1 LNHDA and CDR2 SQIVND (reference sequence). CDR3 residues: CASSIGGGGGLYNEQFF. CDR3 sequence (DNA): TGTGCCAGTAGTATAGGGGGAGGTGGCGGGTTATACAATGAGCAGTTCTTC.

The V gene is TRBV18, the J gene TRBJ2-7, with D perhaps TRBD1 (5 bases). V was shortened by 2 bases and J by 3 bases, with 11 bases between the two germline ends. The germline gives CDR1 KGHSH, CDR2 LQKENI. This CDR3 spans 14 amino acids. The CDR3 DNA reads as TGTGCCAGCTCACCAACGAGAACAGGCTACGAGCAGTACTTC. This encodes CASSPTRTGYEQYF.

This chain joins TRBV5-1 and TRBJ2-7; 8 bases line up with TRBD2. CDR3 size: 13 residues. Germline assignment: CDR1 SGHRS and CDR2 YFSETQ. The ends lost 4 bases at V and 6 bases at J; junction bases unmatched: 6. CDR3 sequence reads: CASSPSGGSEQYF. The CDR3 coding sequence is TGCGCCAGCAGCCCCAGCGGGGGCTCCGAGCAGTACTTC.

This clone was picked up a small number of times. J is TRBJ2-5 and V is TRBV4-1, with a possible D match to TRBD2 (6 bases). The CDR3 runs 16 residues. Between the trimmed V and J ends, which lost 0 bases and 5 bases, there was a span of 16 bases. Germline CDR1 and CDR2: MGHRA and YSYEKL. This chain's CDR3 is CASSQDRDSTRETQYF. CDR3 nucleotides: TGCGCCAGCAGCCAAGACCGGGACTCCACGCGGGAGACCCAGTACTTC.

The CDR3 DNA is TGCGCCAGCAGCCAAGATCGACTAGCCCCGGGGGAGCAGTACTTC. As protein: CASSQDRLAPGEQYF. The V and J genes are TRBV4-3 and TRBJ2-7, with 7 positions matching TRBD2. From germline, CDR1 is LGHNA and CDR2 YSLEER. The V segment lost 0 bases and the J segment 7 bases; nucleotides outside the gene matches: 9. The CDR3 is 15 amino acids.

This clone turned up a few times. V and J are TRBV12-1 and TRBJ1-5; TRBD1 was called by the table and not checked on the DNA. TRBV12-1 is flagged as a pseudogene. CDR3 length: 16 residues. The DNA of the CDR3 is TGTGCCAGCAGCTTTAACAGGGAAGGTCGCAATCAGCCCCAGCATTTT. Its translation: CASSFNREGRNQPQHF.

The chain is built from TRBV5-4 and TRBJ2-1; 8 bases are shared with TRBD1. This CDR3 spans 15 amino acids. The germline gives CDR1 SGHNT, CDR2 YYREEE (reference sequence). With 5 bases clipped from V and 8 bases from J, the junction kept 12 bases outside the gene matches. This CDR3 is CASRIGTGRLDEQFF. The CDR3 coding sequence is TGTGCCAGCAGGATCGGGACAGGCCGCTTGGATGAGCAGTTCTTC.

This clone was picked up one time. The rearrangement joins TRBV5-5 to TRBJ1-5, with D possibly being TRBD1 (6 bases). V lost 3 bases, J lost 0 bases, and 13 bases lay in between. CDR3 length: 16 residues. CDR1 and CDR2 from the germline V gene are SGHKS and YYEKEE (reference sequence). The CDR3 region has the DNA TGTGCCAGCAGCTCCCAAGGACAGAATAGCAATCAGCCCCAGCATTTT. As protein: CASSSQGQNSNQPQHF.

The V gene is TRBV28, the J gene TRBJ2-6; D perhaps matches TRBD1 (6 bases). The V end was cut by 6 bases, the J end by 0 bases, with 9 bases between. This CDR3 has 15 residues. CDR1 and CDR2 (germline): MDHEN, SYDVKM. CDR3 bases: TGTGCCAGCAGCCTAGGGGGCTCTGGGGCCAACGTCCTGACTTTC. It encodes CASSLGGSGANVLTF. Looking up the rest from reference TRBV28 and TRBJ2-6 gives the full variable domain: DVKVTQSSRYLVKRTGEKVFLECVQDMDHENMFWYRQDPGLGLRLIYFSYDVKMKEKGDIPEGYSVSREKKERFSLILESASTNQTSMYLCASSLGGSGANVLTFGAGSRLTVL.

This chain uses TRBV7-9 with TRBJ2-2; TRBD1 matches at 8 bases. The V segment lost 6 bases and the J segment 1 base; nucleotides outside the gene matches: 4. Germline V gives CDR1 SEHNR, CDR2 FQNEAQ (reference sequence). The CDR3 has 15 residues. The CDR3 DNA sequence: TGTGCCAGCAGATGGACAGGGCAGAACACCGGGGAGCTGTTTTTT. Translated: CASRWTGQNTGELFF.